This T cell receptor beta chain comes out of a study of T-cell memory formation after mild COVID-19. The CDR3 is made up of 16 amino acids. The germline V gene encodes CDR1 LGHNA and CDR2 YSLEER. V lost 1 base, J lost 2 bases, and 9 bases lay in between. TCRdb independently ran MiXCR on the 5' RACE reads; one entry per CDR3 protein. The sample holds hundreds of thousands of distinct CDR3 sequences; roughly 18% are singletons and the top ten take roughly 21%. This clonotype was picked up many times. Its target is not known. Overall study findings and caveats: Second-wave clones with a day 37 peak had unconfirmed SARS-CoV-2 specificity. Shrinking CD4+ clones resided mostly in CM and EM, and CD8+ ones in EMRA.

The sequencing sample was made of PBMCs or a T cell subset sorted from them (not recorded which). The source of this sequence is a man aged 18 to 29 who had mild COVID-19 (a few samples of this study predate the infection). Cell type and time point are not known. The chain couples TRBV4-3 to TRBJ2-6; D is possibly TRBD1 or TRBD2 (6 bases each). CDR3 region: CASSQAEGAGANVLTF. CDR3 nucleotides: TGCGCCAGCAGCCAAGCGGAGGGGGCTGGGGCCAACGTCCTGACTTTC.